This TCR beta chain was documented in a study of blood T cell repertoires in COVID-19. Study-wide background: T cells, B-cell-depleted T cells, or PBMCs supplied cDNA or gDNA.

Germline V gene sequence: CDR1 MNHEY, CDR2 SVGAGI. The CDR3 covers 15 residues. Per the original data handling: Researchers report that nucleated cell counts were estimated from reference gene primer amplification. The data were produced by immunoSEQ multiplex PCR, yet TCRdb's version contains in-frame clones alone and is incomplete. The DNA was the basis for D and trimming; V, J and clone size are from that table. The data show over 150,000 clones, roughly 83% seen once. This clone was seen a single time. An end of the junction differs from the germline gene, which may be a read error. The receptor was isolated from a woman in her sixties or seventies with acute or convalescent COVID-19. The sequenced material came from peripheral blood. The chain recombines TRBV6-5 with TRBJ1-2; TRBD1 aligns across 9 bases. CDR3 bases: TGTGCCACCAGTCCCTACAGGGGGCTGGGCTATGGCTACACCTTC. This encodes CATSPYRGLGYGYTF.